These 16 T cell receptor beta chains were sequenced from one sample in a study of blood T cell repertoires in COVID-19. Generated by immunoSEQ multiplex PCR, the TCRdb table keeps only in-frame clones and is missing some. The sample lists around 68,000 clones, about 90% occurring once. The sequencing sample was made of peripheral blood. Source of these receptors: a man aged 35 to 55 with COVID-19, enrolled during active disease.

This chain connects TRBV4-2 to TRBJ2-1; D is undetermined. Germline lookup yields CDR1 LGHNA and CDR2 YNFKEQ. The CDR3 is made up of 16 amino acids. V was trimmed by 4 bases and J by 1 base, leaving 14 bases between them. The CDR3: CASSPLLDRSYNEQFF. DNA for the CDR3: TGTGCCAGCAGCCCACTTCTTGATCGATCCTACAATGAGCAGTTCTTC.

The chain couples TRBV19 to TRBJ2-2, with 12 bases fitting TRBD1. The J segment lost 4 bases and the V segment lost 8 bases, leaving 17 bases of the junction unmatched. Germline-derived CDR1 and CDR2 are LNHDA and SQIVND (reference sequence). CDR3 length: 19 residues. The CDR3 is CASSSPGQGAVWVTGELFF. CDR3 nucleotides: TGTGCCAGTTCATCGCCGGGACAGGGGGCGGTTTGGGTCACCGGGGAGCTGTTTTTT.

The chain uses TRBV5-1 and TRBJ1-5; 11 bases match TRBD1. The length of the CDR3 is 14 residues. Per the germline V gene, CDR1 is SGHRS and CDR2 is YFSETQ. V lost 4 bases, J lost 6 bases, and 3 bases stayed unmatched. CDR3 residues: CASSQGTGGQPQHF. The CDR3 DNA follows: TGCGCCAGCAGCCAGGGGACAGGGGGTCAGCCCCAGCATTTT.

The rearrangement joins TRBV19 to TRBJ1-4, with TRBD1 as a possible D gene (5 bases). Looked up from germline, CDR1 is LNHDA and CDR2 is SQIVND (reference sequence). V lost 1 base and J lost 8, with 11 bases in between. The CDR3 has 14 amino acids. The CDR3 sequence: CASSIGGATEKLFF. The DNA of the CDR3 is TGTGCCAGTAGTATAGGTGGGGCTACCGAAAAACTGTTTTTT.

The count of this clone is one. The chain combines TRBV12-5 with TRBJ2-6, with 7 bases aligning to TRBD2. CDR3 size: 15 residues. Germline CDR1 reads LGHNT; CDR2 reads FRNRAP. Trimming removed 7 bases from V and 0 bases from J; junction bases left unmatched: 3. CDR3 in DNA: TGTGCTAGTGCGGGGGGAAGCTCTGGGGCCAACGTCCTGACTTTC. It translates to CASAGGSSGANVLTF. The full variable domain, with the rest looked up from reference TRBV12-5 and TRBJ2-6, is DARVTQTPRHKVTEMGQEVTMRCQPILGHNTVFWYRQTMMQGLELLAYFRNRAPLDDSGMPKDRFSAEMPDATLATLKIQPSEPRDSAVYFCASAGGSSGANVLTFGAGSRLTVL.

Worth noting for this clone: The germline gene is not matched at one end of the junction; a read error may be the cause. The chain recombines TRBV27 with TRBJ1-2; 8 nucleotides agree with TRBD1. Germline CDR1 MNHEY, CDR2 SMNVEV (reference sequence). The CDR3 consists of 13 residues. The CDR3 DNA reads TGTGCCAGCAGTCCCGGACAGGGCTATCGCTACACCTTC. It is translated as CASSPGQGYRYTF.

The V and J genes are TRBV19 and TRBJ1-5, with 8 nucleotides matching TRBD1. The CDR3 loop spans 15 amino acids. The junction had 10 bases not matched to a gene; V was cut back by 6 bases and J by 6 bases. Germline CDR1 and CDR2: LNHDA and SQIVND (reference sequence). The CDR3 protein is CASRTFQGAAQPQHF. As DNA, the CDR3 is TGTGCCAGTAGAACATTCCAGGGGGCTGCTCAGCCCCAGCATTTT.

With regard to this clone: At the DNA level, this CDR3 is encoded by other sequences in the same sample as well. The rearrangement uses TRBV18 and TRBJ1-3; D remains ambiguous. CDR1 and CDR2 (germline): KGHSH, LQKENI. Trimming removed 3 bases from V and 7 bases from J, with 10 bases in between. The CDR3 sequence is 13 residues long. The CDR3 protein is CASSPESGNTIYF. CDR3 nucleotide sequence: TGTGCCAGCTCACCGGAGTCCGGGAACACCATATATTTT.

The V and J genes are TRBV4-1 and TRBJ2-5; D may be TRBD1 (7 bases). The CDR3 runs to 17 residues. The V gene lost 0 bases and the J gene lost 0 bases, with 14 bases spanning the gap. In germline, CDR1 is MGHRA, CDR2 YSYEKL. This CDR3 is CASSQERRGPHQETQYF. The CDR3 DNA follows: TGCGCCAGCAGCCAAGAGAGGAGGGGGCCTCACCAAGAGACCCAGTACTTC.

This chain joins TRBV7-9 and TRBJ1-2, with TRBD1 matching over 8 bases. J gave up 6 bases and V 6 bases, and 6 bases lay outside the gene matches. CDR1 is SEHNR and CDR2 is FQNEAQ in the germline V gene (reference sequence). This CDR3 comprises 13 residues. CDR3 sequence reads: CASRSSRGHGYTF. The CDR3, as DNA: TGTGCCAGCAGAAGCAGCAGGGGGCATGGCTACACCTTC.

The J gene is TRBJ2-1, the V gene TRBV4-1; D might be TRBD1 (7 bases). The CDR3 covers 17 residues. Germline assignment: CDR1 MGHRA and CDR2 YSYEKL. Trimming took 1 base from V and 0 from J, leaving 13 bases between them. CDR3 region: CASSQGGRTGSYNEQFF. The CDR3 DNA is TGCGCCAGCAGCCAAGGGGGGAGGACAGGCTCCTACAATGAGCAGTTCTTC.

This rearrangement joins TRBV5-1 to TRBJ1-4, with D unresolved. Trimming cost V 0 bases and J 6 bases, with 6 bases left between them. The CDR3 covers 13 residues. Germline CDR1 and CDR2: SGHRS and YFSETQ. In nucleotides, the CDR3 is TGCGCCAGCAGCTTGGGACGGGATGAAAAACTGTTTTTT. It yields the protein CASSLGRDEKLFF.

V usage is TRBV24-1 and J usage is TRBJ2-7; D not resolved. V was pared by 7 bases and J by 1 base, with 10 bases between. The V gene's germline CDR1 is KGHDR and CDR2 SFDVKD. This CDR3 comprises 13 residues. The CDR3 coding sequence is TGTGCCACCAGAGAATACAGTTCCTACGAGCAGTACTTC. It translates to CATREYSSYEQYF.

This clone has a single count. For the CDR3, the DNA is TGTGCCTGGGAAAACTCGGACAGGGCGAACATTCAGTACTTC. Its translation is CAWENSDRANIQYF. The V and J genes are TRBV30 and TRBJ2-4; the match to TRBD1 covers 8 bases. Germline V lookup: CDR1 GTSNPN, CDR2 SVGIG (reference sequence). V dropped 5 bases and J dropped 7; count of bases not matched to a gene: 10. The CDR3 length is 14 residues.

The CDR3 sequence: CASSRRDGDGYTF. The CDR3 region has the DNA TGTGCCAGCAGTAGGCGGGACGGCGATGGCTACACCTTC. J is TRBJ1-2 and V is TRBV28; weak D call: TRBD1 (5 bases). Germline lookup yields CDR1 MDHEN and CDR2 SYDVKM. The CDR3 has 13 residues. V lost 5 bases, J lost 6 bases, and 13 bases lay in between.

The chain employs TRBV5-4 and TRBJ2-2; D gene ambiguous. CDR1 is SGHNT, CDR2 YYREEE, per germline (reference sequence). V lost 9 bases to trimming and J lost 5 bases, with 17 bases between them. This CDR3 spans 14 amino acids. CDR3 nucleotides: TGTGCCATGACGACCGGAACGAGGACCGGGGAGCTGTTTTTT. The encoded protein is CAMTTGTRTGELFF.